This TCR beta chain originates from a study of cytomegalovirus exposure and HLA in healthy donors. Germline CDR1 MNHNS, CDR2 SASEGT. Between the trimmed V and J ends, which lost 5 bases and 2 bases, there was a span of 13 bases. This CDR3 spans 14 amino acids. Libraries were prepared by immunoSEQ multiplex PCR; TCRdb keeps only in-frame clonotypes and omits some of them. Of 120,000 to 150,000 clones in the sample, about 87% were seen once. This sequence originates from a man younger than 35 in good health and CMV-seropositive. This chain connects TRBV6-1 to TRBJ2-7, with TRBD1 as a possible D gene (6 bases). Sequenced sample: PBMCs. CDR3 in DNA: TGTGCCAGCAGTTCAAACAGGGCCCCCTACGAGCAGTACTTC. It is translated as CASSSNRAPYEQYF.